The 17 T cell receptor beta chains below all came from one sample that was sequenced in a study of response to subunit inactivated influenza vaccine. TCRdb recomputed calls from the RT-PCR reads with MiXCR, one row per CDR3 protein. The sample has over 400,000 distinct CDR3 sequences, 9.5% to 12% seen once; the top ten hold approximately 12%. This sample comprised PBMCs from blood, obtained about 6 weeks after vaccination. The receptors stem from a man in his fifties who received an inactivated influenza vaccine.

This clonotype was picked up a small number of times. V usage is TRBV6-2 or TRBV6-3 and J usage is TRBJ2-1, with 10 bases fitting TRBD2. Germline CDR1 and CDR2: MNHEY and SVGEGT. With 8 bases clipped from V and 4 bases from J, the junction kept 5 bases outside the gene matches. There are 14 residues in the CDR3. Here the CDR3 DNA reads TGTGCCAGCGGAGGGACTAGCGTTTACAATGAGCAGTTCTTC. This encodes CASGGTSVYNEQFF.

This clonotype was seen a few times. CDR3 DNA: TGTGCCAGCAGCTTATTCGGTCAACCCCAAGAGACCCAGTACTTC. This gives the protein CASSLFGQPQETQYF. The chain carries TRBV7-2 and TRBJ2-5; D call uncertain. The length of the CDR3 is 15 residues. V shed 2 bases and J shed 1 base, with 11 bases lying between them. CDR1 is SGHTA and CDR2 is FQGNSA in the germline V gene.

V and J are TRBV29-1 and TRBJ1-2; 11 positions match TRBD1. CDR1 and CDR2 from the germline V gene are SQVTM and ANQGSEA. This CDR3 is built from 12 residues. Trimming removed 7 bases from V and 6 bases from J; junction bases left unmatched: 4. The chain's CDR3 is CSGGDRGNGYTF. As DNA, the CDR3 is TGCAGCGGGGGGGACAGGGGGAATGGCTACACCTTC.

V is TRBV12-3 or TRBV12-4 and J is TRBJ1-5; 9 nucleotides agree with TRBD1. This CDR3 contains 15 residues. The V gene end was trimmed by 3 bases and the J gene end by 6 bases; junction bases not matched to a gene: 6. The CDR3 coding sequence is TGTGCCAGCAGTTTCTACAGGGGGCCCGGTCAGCCCCAGCATTTT. Its translation is CASSFYRGPGQPQHF.

The chain joins TRBV6-2 or TRBV6-3 to TRBJ1-1; possible D gene TRBD1, 6 bases. Germline CDR1 reads MNHEY; CDR2 reads SVGEGT. The CDR3 length is 13 residues. V lost 1 base, J lost 7 bases, and 10 bases lay in between. CDR3 DNA: TGTGCCAGCAGTTACTTGGGGGCCGGTGAAGCTTTCTTT. It specifies CASSYLGAGEAFF.

This chain uses TRBV20-1 with TRBJ1-2, with TRBD1 identical over 8 bases. Unmatched junction bases numbered 13, after V lost 5 bases and J lost 2 bases. Germline V lookup: CDR1 DFQATT, CDR2 SNEGSKA (reference sequence). This CDR3 contains 16 residues. Here the CDR3 DNA reads TGCAGTGCTGGGCGCTCTGGACAGGGTTCCAACTATGGCTACACCTTC. Translation: CSAGRSGQGSNYGYTF.

This clonotype has a handful of counts. The chain recombines TRBV15 with TRBJ1-2, with a weak D call TRBD1 (5 bases). The CDR3 extends over 14 amino acids. The germline V gene has CDR1 LNHNV and CDR2 YYDKDF (reference sequence). Trimming cost V 0 bases and J 4 bases, with 9 bases left between them. CDR3 coding DNA: TGTGCCACCAGCAGAGATAGGGGTCTCTATGGCTACACCTTC. This translates into CATSRDRGLYGYTF.

This clonotype was observed at least ten times. This chain joins TRBV28 and TRBJ1-4; perhaps TRBD1 as D (5 bases). V lost 3 bases, J lost 0 bases, and 14 bases lay in between. CDR1 is MDHEN and CDR2 is SYDVKM in the germline V gene. This CDR3 region has 17 residues. CDR3 DNA: TGTGCCAGCAGTTTTGGGTGGCAGGGAGCAACTAATGAAAAACTGTTTTTT. This translates into CASSFGWQGATNEKLFF.

This clonotype was detected a few times. As DNA, the CDR3 is TGTGCCAGCAGCCTCGAGACAGCAAGCACCGGGGAGCTGTTTTTT. Its translation is CASSLETASTGELFF. This chain connects TRBV14 to TRBJ2-2; a possible D gene is TRBD1 (5 bases). CDR1 is SGHDN and CDR2 is FVKESK in the germline V gene. Trimming removed 4 bases from V and 4 bases from J, with 13 bases in between. The CDR3 length is 15 residues.

This clonotype was detected ten times or more. The V gene is TRBV5-1, the J gene TRBJ2-7; 9 bases align to TRBD2. The CDR3 has 16 residues. Per germline, CDR1 SGHRS and CDR2 YFSETQ. With V trimmed by 0 bases and J by 3 bases, 7 bases remained unmatched. The CDR3 protein is CASSLGDLAGFYEQYF. CDR3 in DNA: TGCGCCAGCAGCTTGGGGGACCTAGCGGGATTCTACGAGCAGTACTTC.

The rearrangement uses TRBV11-1 and TRBJ2-2; 9 bases map to TRBD2. With V trimmed by 4 bases and J by 4 bases, 16 bases remained unmatched. The V gene's germline CDR1 is SGHAT and CDR2 FQDESV (reference sequence). The CDR3 has 19 amino acids. In DNA form, the CDR3 reads TGTGCCAGCAGCTACGGCATACATTTAGCGGGAGTAGTCACCGGGGAGCTGTTTTTT. It codes for CASSYGIHLAGVVTGELFF.

This clonotype was observed a few times. CDR3 sequence reads: CASSLGGVPQYF. DNA for the CDR3: TGTGCCAGCAGCTTAGGAGGGGTACCCCAGTACTTC. V and J are TRBV7-2 and TRBJ2-5, with D perhaps assigned TRBD1 or TRBD2 (5 bases each). The V gene lost 1 base and the J gene lost 9 bases, with 9 bases spanning the gap. Germline CDR1 is SGHTA and CDR2 is FQGNSA. The CDR3 extends over 12 amino acids.

This clonotype was detected many times. J is TRBJ1-1 and V is TRBV20-1; D is undetermined. Germline V gives CDR1 DFQATT, CDR2 SNEGSKA (reference sequence). The CDR3 has 12 residues. The V and J ends lost 1 base and 4 bases respectively, with 7 bases between them. CDR3 in DNA: TGCAGTGCTAGAGTACGATCCACTGAAGCTTTCTTT. The encoded protein is CSARVRSTEAFF.

This clonotype was seen many times. The V call is TRBV28, the J call TRBJ2-3; 15 bases are shared with TRBD2. V lost 6 bases to trimming and J lost 11 bases; unmatched junction nucleotides: 9. The germline V gene encodes CDR1 MDHEN and CDR2 SYDVKM. The CDR3 sequence is 15 residues long. The CDR3 coding sequence is TGTGCCAGCAGGACGACGGGACTAGCGGGAGGAATGCAGTATTTT. Encoded protein: CASRTTGLAGGMQYF.

The chain recombines TRBV6-5 with TRBJ2-1, with D hard to call. The CDR3 has 14 residues. CDR1 is MNHEY and CDR2 is SVGAGI in the germline V gene. Trimming cost V 5 bases and J 4 bases, with 12 bases left between them. Written as DNA, the CDR3 is TGTGCCAGCAGTAATTCGGAACGATACAATGAGCAGTTCTTC. Translation gives CASSNSERYNEQFF.

This clonotype was counted many times. The chain carries TRBV2 and TRBJ2-3; 14 bases line up with TRBD2. Per the germline V gene, CDR1 is SNHLY and CDR2 is FYNNEI. V lost 6 bases and J lost 2; bases outside the gene matches: 4. The CDR3 is made up of 16 amino acids. DNA of the CDR3: TGTGCCAGCAGCCAGGGACTAGCGGGAGTCACAGATACGCAGTATTTT. It encodes CASSQGLAGVTDTQYF.

The J gene is TRBJ1-1, the V gene TRBV5-1, with no clear D. This CDR3 region has 13 residues. V lost 6 bases and J lost 1, with 10 bases in between. CDR1 and CDR2 (germline): SGHRS, YFSETQ. This CDR3 reads CASTGRTNTEAFF. CDR3 coding DNA: TGCGCCAGCACGGGCAGGACGAACACTGAAGCTTTCTTT.